This T cell receptor beta chain emerged from a study of T cell clones after liver transplantation (dated by TCRdb to between 2018 and 2021). Context from the whole study: Samples were obtained from ITN030ST, a randomized trial in which withdrawal of immunosuppression was attempted within 2 years of liver transplantation. The study cohort included 8 liver transplant recipients, of whom 3 were classified as tolerant and 5 as non-tolerant. Of the eight recipients, three were HCV-positive, while the remaining recipients had been transplanted for non-autoimmune, non-viral indications. Donor-reactive T cell clones were identified using TCRbeta sequencing after a pre-transplant mixed lymphocyte reaction and were then followed in post-transplant blood. Tolerance meant complete immunosuppression withdrawal for at least one year without liver enzymes rising beyond twice the upper limit of normal. Third party-reactive TCRbeta sequences were also identified from pre-transplant MLRs to serve as an antigen-independent comparator for donor-reactive sequences. Blood samples were collected pre-transplant, pre-randomization before withdrawal, and post-randomization after either full withdrawal or failed withdrawal. No induction therapy was given to the subjects, and standard immunosuppression was administered until randomization at 12-24 months post-transplant. General study outcomes and caveats: The conclusions were preliminary, being limited by small, heterogeneous patient numbers and by non-standardized post-transplant time points. Without allograft tissue specimens, donor-reactive T cells may have migrated into the graft rather than being deleted. Circulating donor-reactive CD4 TCRbeta sequences fell significantly post-transplant in 5 of 8 subjects, irrespective of tolerance or HCV status. Donor-reactive sequences decreased more than third party-reactive sequences, which suggests partial antigen-specific deletion that was not related to withdrawal success. When repertoire turnover was accounted for, significantly reduced detection of donor-reactive sequences was found in 7 of 8 subjects for CD4 and in 8 of 8 subjects for CD8. Low numbers of available donor cells limited the measurable donor-reactive repertoire in two subjects.

Unstimulated PBMCs, after thawing, were stained for CD3, CD4 and CD8 and then FACS-sorted into CD3+CD4+ and CD3+CD8+ populations. All 8 studied subjects were randomized to immunosuppression withdrawal. Genomic DNA was isolated with the Qiagen DNeasy Blood and Tissue Kit. Compared with germline, V lacks 8 bases and J lacks 3 bases; bases without a gene match: 7. According to the germline V gene, CDR1 reads ENHRY and CDR2 reads SYGVKD. From cysteine to phenylalanine, the CDR3 is 14 amino acids long. The entry retains the CDR3 DNA only, 42 bases that are in frame from base 1. In the case of this clone: Its antigen is unknown. Per-base qualities were not stored, and no clone one base away is much larger.

Using immunoSEQ, frozen genomic DNA was subjected to high-throughput TCRbeta CDR3 sequencing, a process that included PCR amplification, mapping, bias correction and internal controls. In the paper's pipeline: Productive rearrangements were kept, and unique TCRbeta sequences were defined by CDR3 nucleotide sequence plus V and J gene. Donor-reactive sequences required at least 5-fold expansion in CFSE-low cells versus unstimulated pre-transplant cells and at least 0.01% frequency. Per-subject minimum frequency thresholds, based on the lowest-template unstimulated sample, ensured at least 90% detection power. Jensen-Shannon divergence between the top 1000 TCRbeta sequences post- versus pre-transplant served as the measure of repertoire turnover. Changes in detection of donor-reactive sequences were tested with two-sided Fisher's exact tests. TCRdb's version of the immuneACCESS table is confined to in-frame rearrangements and falls short of the full clone set. An unresolved V gene accounts for under half of the shortfall where checked; the remainder is of unknown origin. D and trimming come from the DNA, and the V and J calls and clone size come from that table. The sample contains roughly 80,000 clones, roughly 82% of them found a single time. Jointly, the top ten make up about 0.45% of the sample.

Specimen: CD4+ T cells from blood, collected 45 to 46 months after liver transplant. The receptor was isolated from a human patient who received a liver transplant. Because of the transplant, the T cells may be the graft donor's rather than the patient's own. Rearrangement joined TRBV10-3 to TRBJ2-7, with 10 junctional bases fitting TRBD2. In nucleotide form, the sequence is TGTGCCATCTCGGTTAGCGGGGGGAACTACGAGCAGTACTTC. Its coded protein is CAISVSGGNYEQYF.